This entry lists 29 T cell receptor beta chains sequenced from one sample in a study of shared clonotypes between healthy human individuals. Method: immunoSEQ multiplex PCR; TCRdb's copy keeps in-frame clones and lacks some. This table has 900,000 to 1,200,000 clones, 70% to 80% appearing once. The sample comprised memory CD4+ T cells from PBMCs. Subset here: CD45RA-negative fraction. The source is a man aged 18 to 29 in good health. Some clones in this sample may be carry-over from other donors' samples.

The V call is TRBV11-3, the J call TRBJ1-5; 12 positions match TRBD1. The V gene end was trimmed by 4 bases and the J gene end by 0 bases; junction bases not matched to a gene: 13. Germline CDR1 is SGHNT and CDR2 is YENEEA. The CDR3 totals 20 residues. The CDR3 spells CASSSMPGQGAGYSNQPQHF. The CDR3 nucleotides read TGTGCCAGCAGCTCAATGCCGGGACAGGGGGCGGGTTATAGCAATCAGCCCCAGCATTTT. The full variable domain, in which reference TRBV11-3 and TRBJ1-5 provide the parts outside the CDR3, is EAGVVQSPRYKIIEKKQPVAFWCNPISGHNTLYWYLQNLGQGPELLIRYENEEAVDDSQLPKDRFSAERLKGVDSTLKIQPAELGDSAVYLCASSSMPGQGAGYSNQPQHFGDGTRLSIL.

In this sample, this clone turned up a few times. The chain links TRBV6-5 to TRBJ2-6, with D maybe TRBD2 (7 bases). The CDR3 spans 15 residues. Germline CDR1 reads MNHEY; CDR2 reads SVGAGI. The V and J ends lost 7 bases and 4 bases respectively, with 14 bases between them. CDR3 sequence: CASIGAGAGANVLTF. DNA of the CDR3: TGTGCCAGCATAGGGGCGGGGGCAGGGGCCAACGTCCTGACTTTC.

The chain carries TRBV11-2 and TRBJ2-1; D is perhaps TRBD1 (6 bases). V lost 5 bases and J lost 0, with 11 bases in between. Germline loops: CDR1 SGHAT, CDR2 FQNNGV. CDR3 length: 15 residues. CDR3 loop: CASSLQGSSYNEQFF. The CDR3 region has the DNA TGTGCCAGCAGCCTACAGGGAAGCTCCTACAATGAGCAGTTCTTC. The entire variable domain, with the rest obtained from reference TRBV11-2 and TRBJ2-1, is as follows: EAGVAQSPRYKIIEKRQSVAFWCNPISGHATLYWYQQILGQGPKLLIQFQNNGVVDDSQLPKDRFSAERLKGVDSTLKIQPAKLEDSAVYLCASSLQGSSYNEQFFGPGTRLTVL.

The chain links TRBV29-1 to TRBJ2-7; 8 nucleotides line up with TRBD1. CDR1 and CDR2 from the germline V gene are SQVTM and ANQGSEA. V was pared by 3 bases and J by 6 bases, with 7 bases of the junction left unmatched. CDR3 length: 13 residues. The DNA for the CDR3 is TGCAGCGTTGATTCCGGACAGGGTTTCGAGCAGTACTTC. It encodes CSVDSGQGFEQYF.

The J gene is TRBJ2-7, the V gene TRBV19; 9 nucleotides align to TRBD2. The junction had 5 bases not matched to a gene; V was cut back by 5 bases and J by 3 bases. Looked up from germline, CDR1 is LNHDA and CDR2 is SQIVND (reference sequence). The CDR3 consists of 14 residues. The chain's CDR3 is CASSLASGNYEQYF. The CDR3 bases are TGTGCCAGTAGTCTAGCTAGCGGGAACTACGAGCAGTACTTC.

Ten or more counts support this clone. The rearrangement links TRBV28 to TRBJ2-3; D possibly corresponds to TRBD2 (5 bases). This CDR3 spans 14 amino acids. The V and J ends lost 5 bases and 3 bases respectively, with 12 bases between them. Germline loops: CDR1 MDHEN, CDR2 SYDVKM. CDR3 sequence: CASSNPSSTDTQYF. In nucleotides, the CDR3 is TGTGCCAGCAGTAACCCTAGCAGTACAGATACGCAGTATTTT.

This clone was counted once. The chain joins TRBV6-6 to TRBJ1-5, with no clear D. Trimming took 6 bases from V and 2 from J, leaving 11 bases between them. The CDR3 contains 14 residues. From germline, CDR1 is MNHNY and CDR2 SVGAGI (reference sequence). This CDR3 reads CASRVGVGNQPQHF. For the CDR3, the DNA is TGTGCCAGCAGGGTCGGGGTAGGCAATCAGCCCCAGCATTTT.

The chain links TRBV7-3 to TRBJ2-2, with D possibly TRBD2 on 5 matching bases. Deletions cut 6 bases from V and 4 bases from J, with 9 bases between. The CDR3 length is 13 residues. In germline, CDR1 is SGHTA, CDR2 FQGTGA. For the CDR3, the DNA is TGTGCCAGCAGGGGGAGTTCCACCGGGGAGCTGTTTTTT. Translating it yields CASRGSSTGELFF.

A single count supports this clone. CDR3 nucleotides: TGCGCCAGCAGCTTGAGGCAGGGGGAAACTGAAGCTTTCTTT. Encoded protein: CASSLRQGETEAFF. The chain employs TRBV5-1 and TRBJ1-1; 7 bases map to TRBD1. From germline, CDR1 is SGHRS and CDR2 YFSETQ. CDR3 length equals 14 residues. With V trimmed by 1 base and J by 5 bases, 5 bases remained unmatched.

The chain combines TRBV2 with TRBJ1-2; 8 bases align to TRBD1. CDR1 SNHLY and CDR2 FYNNEI come from the germline V gene. The ends lost 2 bases at V and 4 bases at J; junction bases unmatched: 9. This CDR3 region has 16 residues. CDR3 coding DNA: TGTGCCAGCAGTGAAAGAGGTTATACAGGGGGCTATGGCTACACCTTC. Translated, it gives CASSERGYTGGYGYTF.

This rearrangement joins TRBV4-3 to TRBJ1-4; D is undetermined. Germline V gives CDR1 LGHNA, CDR2 YSLEER. V lost 1 base to trimming and J lost 8 bases, with 14 bases between them. The length of the CDR3 is 15 residues. The CDR3 protein is CASSQGADSREKLFF. CDR3 nucleotide sequence: TGCGCCAGCAGCCAAGGTGCCGACTCAAGGGAAAAACTGTTTTTT.

V gene TRBV19 combines with J gene TRBJ2-7; no reliable D call. This CDR3 has 14 amino acids. CDR1 and CDR2 (germline): LNHDA, SQIVND (reference sequence). Trimming left V 4 bases short and J 3 bases short, with 13 bases between. CDR3: CASSRSGTNYEQYF. As DNA, the CDR3 is TGTGCCAGTAGTAGGTCGGGTACTAACTACGAGCAGTACTTC.

Only a few counts were recorded for this clone. The chain links TRBV7-9 to TRBJ1-2, with D uncertain. V dropped 1 base and J dropped 8 bases, with 8 bases sitting between them. Looked up from germline, CDR1 is SEHNR and CDR2 is FQNEAQ (reference sequence). The CDR3 runs to 12 residues. The CDR3 here is CASSLVERGYTF. The CDR3 region has the DNA TGTGCCAGCAGCTTAGTGGAGAGAGGCTACACCTTC.

About this clone itself: A clone one base away is much larger, so this may be a read error. The genes are TRBV4-1 and TRBJ1-5; D possibly corresponds to TRBD1 (6 bases). V lost 0 bases and J lost 0, with 6 bases in between. Looked up from germline, CDR1 is MGHRA and CDR2 is YSYEKL. The CDR3 spans 15 residues. The CDR3 protein is CASSQEGHSNQPQHF. The CDR3, as DNA: TGCGCCAGCAGCCAAGAGGGACATAGCAATCAGCCCCAGCATTTT.

The chain has TRBV5-8 and TRBJ1-1; 7 bases align to TRBD1. J lost 8 bases, V lost 3 bases, and 4 bases had no gene match. This CDR3 region has 12 residues. CDR1 and CDR2 (germline): SGHTS, YDEGEE. The CDR3 DNA reads TGTGCCAGCAGCTCACGGGACAGCGAAGCTTTCTTT. Residues: CASSSRDSEAFF.

The V gene is TRBV5-1, the J gene TRBJ1-1, with D hard to call. Germline V gene sequence: CDR1 SGHRS, CDR2 YFSETQ. Trimming stripped 6 bases from V and 4 bases from J, with 19 bases between. CDR3 size: 15 residues. In nucleotides, the CDR3 is TGCGCCAGCAACCCTTCTACTTCACGGGGCACTGAAGCTTTCTTT. Translation: CASNPSTSRGTEAFF.

The chain recombines TRBV6-1 with TRBJ2-7; the D gene is possibly TRBD1 (5 bases). V lost 6 bases to trimming and J lost 3 bases, with 15 bases between them. Germline V gene lookup returns CDR1 MNHNS and CDR2 SASEGT. CDR3 size: 14 residues. The CDR3 here is CASRKGSVVYEQYF. CDR3 nucleotide sequence: TGTGCCAGCAGGAAGGGGTCGGTTGTCTACGAGCAGTACTTC.

The chain joins TRBV28 to TRBJ1-1, with D possibly TRBD1 on 5 matching bases. V dropped 6 bases and J dropped 10 bases, with 18 bases sitting between them. The germline V gene encodes CDR1 MDHEN and CDR2 SYDVKM. This CDR3 is built from 13 residues. The CDR3 DNA is TGTGCCAGCAGACCTAGGATGGGGCTAATAGCTTTCTTT. It yields the protein CASRPRMGLIAFF.

The chain combines TRBV29-1 with TRBJ2-1; D is undetermined. Germline V gives CDR1 SQVTM, CDR2 ANQGSEA. The ends were cut back, 5 bases at V and 7 bases at J, with 12 bases in the middle. The CDR3 loop spans 12 amino acids. CDR3 protein: CSVRQSFNEQFF. The CDR3 bases are TGCAGCGTTCGGCAGAGCTTTAATGAGCAGTTCTTC.

This clone came up many times. The genes are TRBV28 and TRBJ2-1; TRBD1 or TRBD2 may be the D gene (7 bases each). V lost 1 base, J lost 6 bases, and 13 bases lay in between. Per the germline V gene, CDR1 is MDHEN and CDR2 is SYDVKM. The length of the CDR3 is 15 residues. This CDR3 is CASSLSGGAGNEQFF. The CDR3 DNA follows: TGTGCCAGCAGTTTATCAGGGGGGGCAGGCAATGAGCAGTTCTTC.

This chain joins TRBV4-2 and TRBJ2-7, with 9 bases that match TRBD1. V lost 1 base and J lost 6; bases outside the gene matches: 10. This CDR3 has 16 amino acids. Germline assignment: CDR1 LGHNA and CDR2 YNFKEQ. CDR3 region: CASSQATGQGRLEQYF. The CDR3 bases are TGTGCCAGCAGCCAAGCCACGGGACAGGGTCGTCTCGAGCAGTACTTC.

About this clone: At the DNA level, this CDR3 is encoded by other sequences in the same sample as well. The V and J genes are TRBV9 and TRBJ2-3; D uncertain. The CDR3 runs to 14 residues. V was trimmed by 2 bases and J by 0 bases, leaving 7 bases between them. Germline values: CDR1 SGDLS, CDR2 YYNGEE. The CDR3 DNA reads TGTGCCAGCAGCGTGACCGCTAGCACAGATACGCAGTATTTT. This translates into CASSVTASTDTQYF.

This clone was picked up one time. The CDR3 is CASKPAGSYEQYF. Here the CDR3 DNA reads TGTGCCAGCAAGCCGGCGGGCTCCTACGAGCAGTACTTC. V gene TRBV6-5 combines with J gene TRBJ2-7, with D tentatively TRBD2 (5 bases). V was shortened by 7 bases and J by 0 bases, with 10 bases between the two germline ends. The V gene's germline CDR1 is MNHEY and CDR2 SVGAGI. This CDR3 comprises 13 residues.

CDR3 region: CASSLFRSGDYEQYF. CDR3 coding DNA: TGTGCCAGCAGTTTGTTTCGGAGCGGGGATTACGAGCAGTACTTC. The chain couples TRBV28 to TRBJ2-7; 7 bases fit TRBD2. Trimming took 3 bases from V and 4 from J; bases not matched to a gene: 9. Per the germline V gene, CDR1 is MDHEN and CDR2 is SYDVKM. The CDR3 is 15 residues long.

The rearrangement links TRBV4-1 to TRBJ2-7; 11 bases align to TRBD2. This CDR3 spans 17 amino acids. J gave up 7 bases and V 0 bases, and 11 bases lay outside the gene matches. The germline V gene encodes CDR1 MGHRA and CDR2 YSYEKL. The CDR3 DNA reads as TGCGCCAGCAGCCAAGATCACGGTAGCGGGAGGGTGCGGGAGCAGTACTTC. Amino acid sequence: CASSQDHGSGRVREQYF.

The gene calls are TRBV28 and TRBJ1-4, with 12 bases identical to TRBD1. After removal of 1 base from V and 3 bases from J, the junction contained 3 bases not matched to a gene. In germline, CDR1 is MDHEN, CDR2 SYDVKM. The CDR3 extends over 17 amino acids. CDR3 nucleotide sequence: TGTGCCAGCAGTTTATCCGGGACAGGGGGCTCTAATGAAAAACTGTTTTTT. Its translation: CASSLSGTGGSNEKLFF.

This clone was recorded many times. This chain links TRBV14 with TRBJ2-7; 12 nucleotides agree with TRBD2. The CDR3 covers 17 residues. Trimming at V came to 4 bases and at J to 2 bases, leaving 9 bases not matched to a gene. Germline V gives CDR1 SGHDN, CDR2 FVKESK. The CDR3 reads CASSRASGRGAPYEQYF. The DNA for the CDR3 is TGTGCCAGCAGCCGTGCTAGCGGGAGGGGGGCCCCCTACGAGCAGTACTTC.

V is TRBV27 and J is TRBJ1-4; TRBD1 matches at 7 bases. V was pared by 1 base and J by 4 bases, with 6 bases of the junction left unmatched. The CDR3 runs 16 residues. Germline V CDR1 and CDR2: MNHEY, SMNVEV (reference sequence). The CDR3 protein is CASSLYMTGLNEKLFF. CDR3 in DNA: TGTGCCAGCAGTTTATATATGACAGGGCTTAATGAAAAACTGTTTTTT. Based on the CDR3 plus reference TRBV27 and TRBJ1-4, the full variable domain is EAQVTQNPRYLITVTGKKLTVTCSQNMNHEYMSWYRQDPGLGLRQIYYSMNVEVTDKGDVPEGYKVSRKEKRNFPLILESPSPNQTSLYFCASSLYMTGLNEKLFFGSGTQLSVL.

Regarding this clone: Other nucleotide sequences in the sample specify the same CDR3. CDR3 coding DNA: TGCGCCAGCAGCCCTGGACAGGGGAACTATGGCTACACCTTC. This gives the protein CASSPGQGNYGYTF. V gene TRBV5-1 combines with J gene TRBJ1-2, with 9 bases aligning to TRBD1. The CDR3 extends over 14 amino acids. V lost 4 bases to trimming and J lost 2 bases; unmatched junction nucleotides: 3. The germline V gene encodes CDR1 SGHRS and CDR2 YFSETQ.